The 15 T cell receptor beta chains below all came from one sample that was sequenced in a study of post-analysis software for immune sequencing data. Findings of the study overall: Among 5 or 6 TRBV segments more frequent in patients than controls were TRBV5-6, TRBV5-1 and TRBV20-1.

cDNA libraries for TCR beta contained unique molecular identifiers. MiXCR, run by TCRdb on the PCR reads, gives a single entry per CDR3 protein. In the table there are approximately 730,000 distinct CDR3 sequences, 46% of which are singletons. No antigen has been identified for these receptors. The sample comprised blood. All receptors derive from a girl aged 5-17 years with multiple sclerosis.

The CDR3 DNA reads as TGTGCCAACAGCAATAGATACCATCGGGACAGGACCTCCTACGAGCAGTACTTC. Its translation: CANSNRYHRDRTSYEQYF. The chain uses TRBV21-1 and TRBJ2-7; whether TRBD1, the table's D call, matches the DNA was not checked. TRBV21-1 is a documented pseudogene. The CDR3 runs 18 residues.

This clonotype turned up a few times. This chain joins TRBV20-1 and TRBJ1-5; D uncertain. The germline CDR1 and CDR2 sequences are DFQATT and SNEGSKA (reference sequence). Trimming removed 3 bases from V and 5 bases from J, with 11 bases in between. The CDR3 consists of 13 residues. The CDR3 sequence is CSARPSGDQPQHF. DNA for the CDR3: TGCAGTGCTAGGCCCTCCGGGGATCAGCCCCAGCATTTT.

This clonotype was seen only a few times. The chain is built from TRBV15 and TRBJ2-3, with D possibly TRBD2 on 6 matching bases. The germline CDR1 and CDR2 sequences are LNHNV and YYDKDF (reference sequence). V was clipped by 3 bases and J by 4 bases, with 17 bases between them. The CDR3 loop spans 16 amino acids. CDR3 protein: CATSSSLATEADTQYF. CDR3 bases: TGTGCCACCAGCAGCTCTCTAGCGACTGAAGCAGATACGCAGTATTTT.

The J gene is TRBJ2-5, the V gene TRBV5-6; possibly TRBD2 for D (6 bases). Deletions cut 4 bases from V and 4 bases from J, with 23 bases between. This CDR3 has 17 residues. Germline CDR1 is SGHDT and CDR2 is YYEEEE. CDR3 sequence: CASSPQGPSDFGETQYF. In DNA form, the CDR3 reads TGTGCCAGCAGCCCCCAAGGGCCTAGCGATTTTGGAGAGACCCAGTACTTC.

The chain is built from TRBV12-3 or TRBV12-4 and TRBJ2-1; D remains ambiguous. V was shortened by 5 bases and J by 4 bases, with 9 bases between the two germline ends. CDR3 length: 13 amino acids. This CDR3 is CASSLDEYNEQFF. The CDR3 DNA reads TGTGCCAGCAGTCTAGACGAGTACAATGAGCAGTTCTTC.

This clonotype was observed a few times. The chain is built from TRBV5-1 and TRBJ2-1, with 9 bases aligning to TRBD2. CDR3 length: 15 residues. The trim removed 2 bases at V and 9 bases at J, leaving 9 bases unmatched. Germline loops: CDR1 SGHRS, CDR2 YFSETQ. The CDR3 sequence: CASSFGPSGNGEQFF. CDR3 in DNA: TGCGCCAGCAGCTTTGGGCCTAGCGGGAATGGTGAGCAGTTCTTC.

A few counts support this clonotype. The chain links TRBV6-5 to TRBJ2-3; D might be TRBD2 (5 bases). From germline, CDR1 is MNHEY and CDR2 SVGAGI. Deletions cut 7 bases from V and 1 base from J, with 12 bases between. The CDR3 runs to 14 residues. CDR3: CASTRKAGTDTQYF. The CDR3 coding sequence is TGTGCCAGCACAAGGAAAGCGGGCACAGATACGCAGTATTTT.

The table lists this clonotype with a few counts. CDR3 in amino acids: CASSYFPGGRGDTQYF. DNA of the CDR3: TGTGCCAGCAGTTACTTCCCGGGAGGTCGCGGGGATACGCAGTATTTT. The chain recombines TRBV6-5 with TRBJ2-3, with TRBD2 matching 7 bases. The CDR3 is 16 residues long. CDR1 is MNHEY and CDR2 is SVGAGI in the germline V gene. With 1 base clipped from V and 6 bases from J, the junction kept 10 bases outside the gene matches.

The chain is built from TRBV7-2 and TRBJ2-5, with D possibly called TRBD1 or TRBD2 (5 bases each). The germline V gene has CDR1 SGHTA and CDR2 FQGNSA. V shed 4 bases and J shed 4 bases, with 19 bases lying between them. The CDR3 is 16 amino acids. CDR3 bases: TGTGCCAGCAGCTCTGGCCGGGGCCGCATGCGAGAGACCCAGTACTTC. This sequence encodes CASSSGRGRMRETQYF. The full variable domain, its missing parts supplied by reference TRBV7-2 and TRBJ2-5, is GAGVSQSPSNKVTEKGKDVELRCDPISGHTALYWYRQSLGQGLEFLIYFQGNSAPDKSGLPSDRFSAERTGGSVSTLTIQRTQQEDSAVYLCASSSGRGRMRETQYFGPGTRLLVL.

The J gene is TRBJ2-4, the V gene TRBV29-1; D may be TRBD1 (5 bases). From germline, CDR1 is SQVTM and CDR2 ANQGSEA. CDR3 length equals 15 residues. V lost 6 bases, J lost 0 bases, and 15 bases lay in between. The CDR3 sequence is CSVLDTLLAKNIQYF. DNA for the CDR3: TGCAGCGTCCTGGACACGCTTTTAGCCAAAAACATTCAGTACTTC.

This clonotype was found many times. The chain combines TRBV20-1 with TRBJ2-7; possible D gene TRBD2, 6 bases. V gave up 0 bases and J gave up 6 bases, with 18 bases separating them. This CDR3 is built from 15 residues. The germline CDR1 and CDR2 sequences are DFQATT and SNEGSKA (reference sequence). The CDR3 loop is CSARDLQGLWSEQYF. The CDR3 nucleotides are TGCAGTGCTAGAGATCTCCAGGGACTGTGGTCCGAGCAGTACTTC.

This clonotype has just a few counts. The CDR3: CASSHPSVSTDTQYF. Written as DNA, the CDR3 is TGCGCCAGCAGCCACCCCTCGGTTAGCACAGATACGCAGTATTTT. The chain recombines TRBV4-1 with TRBJ2-3; no clear D gene. Trimming took 3 bases from V and 0 from J, leaving 10 bases between them. This CDR3 comprises 15 residues. Germline V gene data show CDR1 as MGHRA and CDR2 as YSYEKL.

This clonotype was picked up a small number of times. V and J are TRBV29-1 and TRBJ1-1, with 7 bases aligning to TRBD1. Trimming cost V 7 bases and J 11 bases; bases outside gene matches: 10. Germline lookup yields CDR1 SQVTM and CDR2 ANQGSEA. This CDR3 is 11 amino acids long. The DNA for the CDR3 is TGCAGCGGCCAGATTTCAGGGGGGGCTTTCTTT. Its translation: CSGQISGGAFF.

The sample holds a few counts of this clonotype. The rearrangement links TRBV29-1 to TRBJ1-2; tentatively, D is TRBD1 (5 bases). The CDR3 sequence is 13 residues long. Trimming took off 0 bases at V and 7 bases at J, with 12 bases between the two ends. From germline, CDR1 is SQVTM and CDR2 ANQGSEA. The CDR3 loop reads CSVEDLGGSGYTF. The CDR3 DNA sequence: TGCAGCGTTGAAGATTTGGGGGGATCTGGCTACACCTTC.

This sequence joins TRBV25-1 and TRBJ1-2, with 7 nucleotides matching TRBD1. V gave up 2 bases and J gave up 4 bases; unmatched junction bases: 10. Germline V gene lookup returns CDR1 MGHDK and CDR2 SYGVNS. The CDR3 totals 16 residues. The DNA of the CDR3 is TGTGCCAGCAGTGAAGCCGGGACAGATGATTGCTATGGCTACACCTTC. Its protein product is CASSEAGTDDCYGYTF.